The entry below gives a single T cell receptor (beta chain) sequence along with its context. What it binds is not known. Here immunoSEQ multiplex PCR was the method, and the copy in TCRdb shows in-frame clones only, minus some. This repertoire shows 25,000 to 30,000 clones, about nine tenths found once; its top ten account for less than 25%. This sample was taken from a study of chemoradiotherapy in HPV16-positive cancers. Study results and limitations: Better recurrence-free survival went with HPV-responsive T-cell expansion in HPV16-positive patients. Functional assays defining HPV-specific T cells used only a couple of HPV16-positive patients. Candidate HPV-specific clones and E7-related TCR motifs grew in tumor during treatment.

CDR3 length equals 17 residues. Germline V gives CDR1 SGDLS, CDR2 YYNGEE. Trimming left V 2 bases short and J 4 bases short, with 18 bases between. The receptor was derived from a human donor with HPV-associated anogenital cancer. The genes are TRBV9 and TRBJ2-2; TRBD1 might be the D (6 bases). The sequencing here drew on blood, taken from a patient who underwent chemoradiotherapy. The CDR3 region is CASSVTLIQGGTGELFF. The CDR3, as DNA: TGTGCCAGCAGCGTGACCCTGATACAGGGTGGCACCGGGGAGCTGTTTTTT. The complete variable domain, with remaining parts taken from reference TRBV9 and TRBJ2-2, reads DSGVTQTPKHLITATGQRVTLRCSPRSGDLSVYWYQQSLDQGLQFLIQYYNGEERAKGNILERFSAQQFPDLHSELNLSSLELGDSALYFCASSVTLIQGGTGELFFGEGSRLTVL.